One and the same sample provided the 6 T cell receptor beta chains below, sequenced in a study of cytomegalovirus exposure and HLA in healthy donors. The study ran its PCR with 60 Vbeta and 13 Jbeta primers. Measured with immunoSEQ multiplex PCR; TCRdb has only the in-frame clones, and not every one. The table lists about 110,000 clones, under 85% of them singletons, with 5% to 7.5% in the top ten. The material sequenced was PBMCs. The receptors shown here come from a man aged 25-40 years in good health and CMV-seropositive.

V gene TRBV21-1 combines with J gene TRBJ2-2; TRBD1, as called in the table, went unchecked against the DNA. TRBV21-1 is noted as a pseudogene. The CDR3 contains 21 residues. CDR3 DNA: TGTGCCAGCAGCCCTGGCCCCGGGACAGGGAAAAGTAAGACGGGGACCGGGGAGCTGTTTTTT. This sequence encodes CASSPGPGTGKSKTGTGELFF.

This clone was counted between two and nine times. The V and J genes are TRBV15 and TRBJ1-2, with 9 positions matching TRBD1. J was trimmed by 4 bases and V by 3 bases; bases with no gene match: 9. The CDR3 is 16 residues long. Germline V CDR1 and CDR2: LNHNV, YYDKDF (reference sequence). The CDR3 nucleotides read TGTGCCACCAGCAGGAAAAGAACAGGGGGCGTCTATGGCTACACCTTC. This codes for CATSRKRTGGVYGYTF.

The CDR3 DNA reads TGTGCCAGCGGTTCGGGGGGGACCGGGGAGCTGTTTTTT. Protein sequence: CASGSGGTGELFF. The chain links TRBV5-4 to TRBJ2-2; 8 bases match TRBD2. The CDR3 covers 13 residues. After removal of 7 bases from V and 5 bases from J, the junction contained 4 bases not matched to a gene. The V gene's germline CDR1 is SGHNT and CDR2 YYREEE (reference sequence).

This clone has just one count. V is TRBV25-1 and J is TRBJ1-1; D is ambiguous. Germline CDR1 MGHDK, CDR2 SYGVNS. This CDR3 is 14 amino acids long. Between the trimmed V and J ends, which lost 1 base and 5 bases, there was a span of 11 bases. The CDR3 DNA reads as TGTGCCAGCAGTGAATTAGGAGCTCGTACTGAAGCTTTCTTT. This encodes CASSELGARTEAFF.

CDR3 nucleotide sequence: TGTGCCAGCAGTGGCGGTCAGAGCGGCCAGCCCCAGCATTTT. This translates into CASSGGQSGQPQHF. The chain recombines TRBV6-1 with TRBJ1-5; no definite D call. V was cut by 4 bases and J by 7 bases, with 14 bases left in between. Germline lookup yields CDR1 MNHNS and CDR2 SASEGT. The CDR3 covers 14 residues.

This chain connects TRBV5-6 to TRBJ1-2; D remains unclear. CDR1 is SGHDT, CDR2 YYEEEE, per germline. V gave up 8 bases and J gave up 2 bases, with 13 bases separating them. The CDR3 extends over 13 amino acids. The DNA of the CDR3 is TGTGCCAGTCGTCGTTGGGCAAACTATGGCTACACCTTC. It codes for CASRRWANYGYTF.